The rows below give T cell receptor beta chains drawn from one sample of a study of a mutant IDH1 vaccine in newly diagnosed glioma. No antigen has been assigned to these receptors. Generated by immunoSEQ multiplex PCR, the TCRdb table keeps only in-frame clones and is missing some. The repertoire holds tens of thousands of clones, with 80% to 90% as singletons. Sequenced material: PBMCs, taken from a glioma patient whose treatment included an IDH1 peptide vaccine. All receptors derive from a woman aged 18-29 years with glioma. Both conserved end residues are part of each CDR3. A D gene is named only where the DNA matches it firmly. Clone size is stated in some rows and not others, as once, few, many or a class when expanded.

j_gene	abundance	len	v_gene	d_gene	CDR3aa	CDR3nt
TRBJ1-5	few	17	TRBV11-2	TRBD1	CASSRETGGGRNQPQHF	TGTGCCAGCAGCCGCGAGACAGGGGGGGGTCGCAATCAGCCCCAGCATTTT
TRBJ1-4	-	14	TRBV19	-	CASSDPGGAEKLFF	TGTGCCAGTAGTGACCCCGGGGGTGCTGAAAAACTGTTTTTT
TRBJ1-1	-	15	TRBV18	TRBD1	CASSPGTGGRTEAFF	TGTGCCAGCTCCCCCGGGACAGGGGGCCGCACTGAAGCTTTCTTT
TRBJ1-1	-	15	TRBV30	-	CAWSRGGRVATEAFF	TGTGCCTGGAGTAGGGGGGGGCGAGTTGCCACTGAAGCTTTCTTT
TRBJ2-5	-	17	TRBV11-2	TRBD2	CASSSGLAGGPYETQYF	TGTGCCAGCAGCTCAGGACTAGCGGGAGGGCCCTACGAGACCCAGTACTTC
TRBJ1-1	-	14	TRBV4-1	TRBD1	CASSQNRGLGEAFF	TGCGCCAGCAGCCAAAACAGGGGGCTTGGTGAAGCTTTCTTT
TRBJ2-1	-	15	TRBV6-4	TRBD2	CASSDTSGTLGEQFF	TGTGCCAGCAGTGACACTAGCGGGACCCTCGGGGAGCAGTTCTTC
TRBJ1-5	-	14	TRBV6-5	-	CASSYSSSNQPQHF	TGTGCCAGCAGTTACTCCAGTAGCAATCAGCCCCAGCATTTT
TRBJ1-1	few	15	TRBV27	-	CASSSYSAVDTEAFF	TGTGCCAGCAGCTCATACTCAGCTGTTGACACTGAAGCTTTCTTT
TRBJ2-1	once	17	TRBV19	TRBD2	CASSIDLAGGPSREQFF	TGTGCCAGTAGTATAGATCTGGCGGGAGGGCCGTCCCGGGAGCAGTTCTTC
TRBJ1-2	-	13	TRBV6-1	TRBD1	CASRARTGDGYTF	TGTGCCAGCAGAGCCAGGACAGGGGATGGCTACACCTTC
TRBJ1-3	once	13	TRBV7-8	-	CASSLGTGNTIYF	TGTGCCAGCAGCTTGGGCACTGGAAACACCATATATTTT
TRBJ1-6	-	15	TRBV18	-	CASSPDSSYNSPLHF	TGTGCCAGCTCACCGGACAGCTCCTATAATTCACCCCTCCACTTT
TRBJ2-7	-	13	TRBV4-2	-	CASSPRLGYEQYF	TGTGCCAGCAGCCCCAGACTGGGATACGAGCAGTACTTC
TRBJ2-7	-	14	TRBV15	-	CATSREGRGYEQYF	TGTGCCACCAGCAGAGAGGGCAGGGGCTACGAGCAGTACTTC
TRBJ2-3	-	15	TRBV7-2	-	CASSLGGGGTDTQYF	TGTGCCAGCAGCCTCGGGGGCGGTGGAACAGATACGCAGTATTTT
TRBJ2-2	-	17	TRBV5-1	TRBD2	CASARWGAGANTGELFF	TGCGCCTCAGCTAGGTGGGGCGCGGGAGCAAACACCGGGGAGCTGTTTTTT
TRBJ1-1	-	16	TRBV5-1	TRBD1	CASSFGTGAMNTEAFF	TGCGCCAGCAGCTTCGGGACAGGGGCTATGAACACTGAAGCTTTCTTT
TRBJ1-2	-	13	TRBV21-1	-	CASSNLGTYGYTF	TGTGCCAGCAGCAACCTGGGGACCTATGGCTACACCTTC
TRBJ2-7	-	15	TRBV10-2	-	CASSEQVAGSYEQYF	TGCGCCAGCAGTGAGCAAGTAGCAGGCTCCTACGAGCAGTACTTC
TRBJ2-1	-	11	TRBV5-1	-	CASVQSNEQFF	TGCGCCAGTGTCCAATCCAATGAGCAGTTCTTC
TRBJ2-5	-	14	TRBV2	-	CASSERGALETQYF	TGTGCCAGCAGTGAAAGGGGGGCGTTAGAGACCCAGTACTTC
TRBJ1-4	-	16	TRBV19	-	CASRPHREVGNEKLFF	TGTGCCAGCAGGCCCCACAGGGAAGTTGGTAATGAAAAACTGTTTTTT
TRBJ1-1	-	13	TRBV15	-	CATSRDLVEIGFF	TGTGCCACCAGCAGAGATCTGGTCGAGATCGGTTTCTTT
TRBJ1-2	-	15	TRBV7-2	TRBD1	CASSFPGQGANGYTF	TGTGCCAGCAGCTTCCCGGGACAGGGGGCGAATGGCTACACCTTC
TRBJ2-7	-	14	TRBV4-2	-	CASSPGADSYEQYF	TGTGCCAGCAGCCCTGGAGCGGATTCCTACGAGCAGTACTTC
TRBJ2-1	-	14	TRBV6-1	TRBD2	CASSEGTSGPRRFF	TGTGCCAGCAGTGAGGGGACTAGCGGTCCCCGGCGGTTCTTC
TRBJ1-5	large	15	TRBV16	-	CASSQSDRGNQPQHF	TGTGCCAGCAGCCAATCGGACAGAGGGAATCAGCCCCAGCATTTT
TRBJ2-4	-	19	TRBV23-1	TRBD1	CASSQSRVGDREAKNIQYF	TGCGCCAGCAGTCAATCTCGGGTTGGTGACAGGGAGGCCAAAAACATTCAGTACTTC
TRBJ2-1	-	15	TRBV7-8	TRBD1	CASSFGQGPVGEQFF	TGTGCCAGCAGCTTTGGACAGGGACCGGTTGGGGAGCAGTTCTTC
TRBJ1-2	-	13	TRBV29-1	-	CSVVQGFNYGYTF	TGCAGCGTTGTACAGGGATTTAACTATGGCTACACCTTC
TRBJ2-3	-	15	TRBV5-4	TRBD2	CASSSSSGITDTQYF	TGTGCCAGCAGCTCCAGTAGCGGGATCACAGATACGCAGTATTTT
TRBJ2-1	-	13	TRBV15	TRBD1	CATSRRQGHEQFF	TGTGCCACCAGCAGGAGACAGGGCCATGAGCAGTTCTTC
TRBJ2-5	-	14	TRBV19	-	CASSMAQGSKTQYF	TGTGCCAGTAGTATGGCACAGGGCTCAAAGACCCAGTACTTC
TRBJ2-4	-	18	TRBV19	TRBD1	CASSLGQVGGIAKNIQYF	TGTGCCAGTAGTCTCGGACAGGTTGGTGGAATAGCCAAAAACATTCAGTACTTC
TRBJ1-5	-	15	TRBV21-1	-	CASSPWTGFYQPQHF	TGTGCCAGCAGCCCCTGGACAGGATTTTATCAGCCCCAGCATTTT
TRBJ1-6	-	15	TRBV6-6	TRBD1	CASRNRDSGNSPLHF	TGTGCCAGCAGGAACCGGGACAGCGGGAATTCACCCCTCCACTTT
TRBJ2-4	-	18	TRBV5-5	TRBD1	CASSVLFRDRVSKNIQYF	TGTGCCAGCAGCGTACTATTCCGGGACAGGGTGTCCAAAAACATTCAGTACTTC
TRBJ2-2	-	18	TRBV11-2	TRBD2	CASSLKRREGGNTGELFF	TGTGCCAGCAGCTTAAAACGGCGGGAGGGCGGGAACACCGGGGAGCTGTTTTTT
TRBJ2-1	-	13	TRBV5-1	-	CASSYDSHNEQFF	TGCGCCAGCAGCTATGACAGTCACAATGAGCAGTTCTTC
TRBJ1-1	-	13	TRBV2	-	CASVGWGMTEAFF	TGTGCCAGCGTCGGGTGGGGGATGACTGAAGCTTTCTTT
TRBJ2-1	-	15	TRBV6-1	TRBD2	CASGALAGAENEQFF	TGTGCCAGCGGGGCCTTAGCGGGAGCGGAGAATGAGCAGTTCTTC
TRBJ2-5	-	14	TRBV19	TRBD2	CASSMNGGGETQYF	TGTGCCAGTAGTATGAACGGGGGGGGAGAGACCCAGTACTTC
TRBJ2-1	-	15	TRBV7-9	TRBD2	CASSTSGIRRGEQFF	TGTGCCAGCAGTACTAGCGGGATACGAAGGGGGGAGCAGTTCTTC
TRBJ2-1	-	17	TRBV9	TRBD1	CASSVGGQGGDHNEQFF	TGTGCCAGCAGCGTAGGAGGACAGGGTGGAGATCACAATGAGCAGTTCTTC
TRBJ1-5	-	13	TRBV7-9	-	CASSLAVGQPQHF	TGTGCCAGCAGCTTAGCGGTAGGTCAGCCCCAGCATTTT
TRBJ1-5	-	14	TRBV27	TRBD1	CASRNRGHNQPQHF	TGTGCCAGCAGAAACAGGGGACACAATCAGCCCCAGCATTTT
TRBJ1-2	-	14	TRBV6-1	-	CASSEAGAGYGYTF	TGTGCCAGCAGTGAGGCGGGGGCGGGCTATGGCTACACCTTC